This TCR beta chain was found in a study of blood T cell repertoires in COVID-19 (dated by TCRdb to 2020 to 2021). In the study overall: The collaborator samples originated in the United States, Italy and Spain and spanned the acute and convalescent phases of COVID-19. The samples were drawn from the first 160 participants of the ongoing ImmuneRACE study and from under 1,500 subjects provided by 6 global collaborators. The repertoires were released in a freely available public database intended as a resource for research on the immune response to SARS-CoV-2. Where HLA class I and class II types were available, the types were taken from metadata supplied by the sample provider, not from assay-based typing. The prospective study material was composed of cDNA or gDNA derived from T cells, B-cell-depleted T cells, or PBMCs. Subjects who had been exposed to COVID-19, were actively infected with it, or had recovered from it provided the deeply sampled blood TCRbeta repertoires that made up the dataset. A de-identified subject ID, COVID-19 status, age in years and sex were almost always included in the sample metadata. What the work shows at the level of the full study, not this receptor alone: The quantity of clinical and demographic metadata differed by source and by participant and was supplied without curation.

CDR1 and CDR2 (MDHEN, SYDVKM) derive from the germline V gene. The CDR3 covers 17 residues, taking in both the cysteine and the phenylalanine. Only the CDR3 portion is preserved as DNA: 51 bases, with reading frame beginning at the first base. V lost 6 bases and J lost 3 bases, and the count of bases not matched to a germline gene is 13. Details on this clone: This clone's antigen is unknown. There are no base qualities to consult, and no much larger clone falls within one base.

Participants in the prospective study were enrolled through a virtual design, were aged about 18 to 100 years, and lived in about 25 United States geographic areas. Cohort assignment in the prospective study relied on participant-reported clinical history from a screening survey and a study questionnaire. In the prospective study, whole blood, serum and a nasopharyngeal or oropharyngeal swab were collected from each participant by mobile phlebotomists. Prospective study participants could optionally give additional blood draws and questionnaires over an approximately two-month period. Prospective study blood samples were shipped either frozen or at room temperature before DNA extraction. TCRbeta CDR3 regions were amplified from genomic DNA using the immunoSEQ Assay, a bias-controlled multiplex PCR. The authors' pipeline ran thus. The number of nucleated cells in each sample was estimated from the amplification of reference gene primers within the assay. Sequence reads were collapsed and filtered to measure the absolute abundance of every unique TCRbeta CDR3 rearrangement. Productive Simpson clonality was computed per sample as the square root of Simpson's diversity index over productive rearrangements. TCRdb re-hosts the immuneACCESS table, in-frame sequences only. Its copies lack some clones; in the studies checked, an unresolved V gene accounts for under half of them, and the cause for the rest is not known. V, J and clone size derive from that table, while D and trimming were established from the DNA sequence. The sample table records approximately 220,000 clones; approximately 86% of these occur just once. Around 4% of the sample is held by the ten biggest clonotypes.

The TCR was taken from a woman in her thirties or forties with acute COVID-19. Recombination connected TRBV28 to TRBJ2-5; the junction holds 10 bases that match TRBD2. Source material: PBMCs or T cells enriched from blood (not recorded which). The CDR3 is CASSSRMPSGGKETQYF. The nucleotides read TGTGCCAGCAGCTCAAGGATGCCTAGCGGGGGAAAAGAGACCCAGTACTTC.